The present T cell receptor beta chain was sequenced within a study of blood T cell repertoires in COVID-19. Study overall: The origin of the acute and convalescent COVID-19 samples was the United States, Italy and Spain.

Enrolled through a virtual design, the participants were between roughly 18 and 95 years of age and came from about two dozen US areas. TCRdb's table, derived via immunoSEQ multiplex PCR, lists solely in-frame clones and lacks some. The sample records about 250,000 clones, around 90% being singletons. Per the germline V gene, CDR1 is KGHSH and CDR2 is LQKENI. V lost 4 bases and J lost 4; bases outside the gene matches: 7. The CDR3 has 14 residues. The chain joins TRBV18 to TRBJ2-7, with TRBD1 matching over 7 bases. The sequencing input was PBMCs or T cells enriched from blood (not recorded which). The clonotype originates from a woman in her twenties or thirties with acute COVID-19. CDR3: CASSLQGRGYEQYF. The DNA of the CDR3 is TGTGCCAGCTCACTACAGGGGAGAGGGTACGAGCAGTACTTC.